This T cell receptor (beta chain) was identified in a study of blood T cell repertoires in COVID-19. Whole-study context: Acute-phase and convalescent COVID-19 samples originated in the United States, Italy and Spain.

Original processing methods: Reference gene primer amplification in the assay estimated nucleated cell counts. The table came from immunoSEQ multiplex PCR; TCRdb's copy has only in-frame clones and leaves some out. D and trimming were read from the DNA, whereas the V and J calls and clone size are those reported in that table. The sample gives about 260,000 clones, about 87% of which show up once; 3% to 4% is in the top ten. Germline V CDR1 and CDR2: SGHRS, YFSETQ. CDR3 length: 16 residues. V was trimmed by 4 bases and J by 8 bases, leaving 24 bases between them. The sample taken for sequencing was peripheral blood. This chain connects TRBV5-1 to TRBJ1-2; D is possibly TRBD1 (6 bases). The receptor comes from a woman between 40 and 50 years old with acute or convalescent COVID-19. This CDR3 is CASSPGRGGPLEGYTF. Here the CDR3 DNA reads TGCGCCAGCAGCCCCGGCCGCGGGGGGCCACTCGAGGGCTACACCTTC.